This T cell receptor (beta chain) was captured by sequencing in a study of cytomegalovirus exposure and HLA in healthy donors. General study points: Researchers catalogued roughly 170 TCR beta chains as cytomegalovirus-associated. Most sequenced TCRs were rare (though some public TCRs occurred in many donors). Clusters of TCRs from the first cohort tended to co-occur in the roughly 120 validation repertoires (as a later analysis found).

TCRdb's copy holds only in-frame clones and misses some; the assay was immunoSEQ multiplex PCR. In the table there are roughly 250,000 clones, approximately 83% of which are singletons. Trimming at V came to 0 bases and at J to 6 bases, leaving 6 bases not matched to a gene. This CDR3 comprises 16 residues. The germline V gene encodes CDR1 SGHRS and CDR2 YFSETQ. Notes on this clone: Its antigen is unknown.

The sequencing input was PBMCs. V and J are TRBV5-1 and TRBJ1-1; 12 bases are a match to TRBD1. This TCR came from a woman aged 25-40 years in good health and CMV-seropositive. The CDR3 reads CASSLVGQGARAEAFF. As DNA, the CDR3 is TGCGCCAGCAGCTTGGTGGGACAGGGGGCGCGGGCTGAAGCTTTCTTT.